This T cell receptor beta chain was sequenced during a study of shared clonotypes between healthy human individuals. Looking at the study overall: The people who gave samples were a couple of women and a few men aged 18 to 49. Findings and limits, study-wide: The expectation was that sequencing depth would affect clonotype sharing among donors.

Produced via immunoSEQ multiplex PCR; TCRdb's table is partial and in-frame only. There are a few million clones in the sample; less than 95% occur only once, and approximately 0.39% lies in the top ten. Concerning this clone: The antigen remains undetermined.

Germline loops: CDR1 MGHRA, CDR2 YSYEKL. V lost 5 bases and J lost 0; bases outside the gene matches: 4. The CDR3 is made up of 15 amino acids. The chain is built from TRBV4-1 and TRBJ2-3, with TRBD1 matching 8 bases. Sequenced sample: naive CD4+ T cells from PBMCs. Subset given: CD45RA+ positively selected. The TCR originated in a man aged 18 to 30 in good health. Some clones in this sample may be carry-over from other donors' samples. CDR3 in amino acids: CASSIRQGSTDTQYF. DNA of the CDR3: TGCGCCAGCAGCATACGACAGGGGAGCACAGATACGCAGTATTTT.